The next 18 T cell receptor beta chains were all read from a single sample in a study of T-cell memory formation after mild COVID-19. TCRdb itself ran the 5' RACE reads through MiXCR, one entry per CDR3 protein. The table records 100,000 or so distinct CDR3 sequences, around 10% of them present only once. Sequenced material: PBMCs or a T cell subset sorted from them (not recorded which). The source of these receptors is a man aged 18 to 29 who had mild COVID-19 (a few samples of this study predate the infection). Cell type and time point are not known.

This clonotype has a count of ten or more. The J gene is TRBJ2-3, the V gene TRBV5-5; TRBD1 aligns across 8 bases. V shed 4 bases and J 2 bases; nucleotides not matched to a gene: 6. The CDR3 sequence is 15 residues long. Germline V gene lookup returns CDR1 SGHKS and CDR2 YYEKEE (reference sequence). The CDR3 loop reads CASSHRDRFTDTQYF. The DNA of the CDR3 is TGTGCCAGCAGCCACCGGGACAGGTTCACAGATACGCAGTATTTT. Full variable domain (missing parts from reference TRBV5-5 and TRBJ2-3): DAGVTQSPTHLIKTRGQQVTLRCSPISGHKSVSWYQQVLGQGPQFIFQYYEKEERGRGNFPDRFSARQFPNYSSELNVNALLLGDSALYLCASSHRDRFTDTQYFGPGTRLTVL.

This clonotype was seen more than once but under ten times. This chain joins TRBV5-1 and TRBJ2-7, with D possibly matching TRBD1 (6 bases). The V gene's germline CDR1 is SGHRS and CDR2 YFSETQ. The CDR3 loop spans 19 amino acids. The V end was cut by 3 bases, the J end by 3 bases, with 28 bases between. The CDR3 nucleotides are TGCGCCAGCAGCTGGAAAGGACAGCCCTTTACTCCCCCCCTCTACGAGCAGTACTTC. Translated: CASSWKGQPFTPPLYEQYF.

V usage is TRBV4-3 and J usage is TRBJ1-3, with D hard to call. Germline CDR1 and CDR2: LGHNA and YSLEER. V was shortened by 5 bases and J by 0 bases, with 5 bases between the two germline ends. CDR3 length equals 13 residues. CDR3: CASSSNSGNTIYF. CDR3 coding DNA: TGCGCCAGCAGCTCGAACTCTGGAAACACCATATATTTT.

This clonotype has just a few counts. The chain is built from TRBV4-1 and TRBJ2-5; a possible D gene is TRBD1 (5 bases). The CDR3 length is 15 residues. Germline V gene sequence: CDR1 MGHRA, CDR2 YSYEKL. V was pared by 1 base and J by 4 bases, with 13 bases between. The CDR3 here is CASSQANQGRETQYF. CDR3 nucleotides: TGCGCCAGCAGCCAAGCCAACCAGGGTAGAGAGACCCAGTACTTC.

This clonotype was detected a few times. The chain carries TRBV7-6 and TRBJ1-2, with unresolved D. CDR1 SGHVS and CDR2 FNYEAQ come from the germline V gene. V was shortened by 2 bases and J by 7 bases, with 14 bases between the two germline ends. CDR3 length: 14 amino acids. The CDR3 DNA reads TGTGCCAGCAGCTTATCACCCGAATTTAGTGGCTACACCTTC. Protein: CASSLSPEFSGYTF.

This clonotype was counted a few times. The chain combines TRBV6-5 with TRBJ1-1; tentatively, D is TRBD1 (5 bases). Looked up from germline, CDR1 is MNHEY and CDR2 is SVGAGI. The ends were cut back, 6 bases at V and 1 base at J, with 15 bases in the middle. CDR3 length equals 15 residues. The CDR3 nucleotides are TGTGCCAGCAGCCCGACAGAGAATGAGAACACTGAAGCTTTCTTT. Translating it yields CASSPTENENTEAFF.

V is TRBV25-1 and J is TRBJ2-1; D possibly corresponds to TRBD2 (5 bases). The CDR3 runs 16 residues. The germline V and J ends were trimmed by 0 bases and 7 bases, with 16 bases remaining between them. Per the germline V gene, CDR1 is MGHDK and CDR2 is SYGVNS. The CDR3 bases are TGTGCCAGCAGTGAATATGCTCCTTTACGGGGTAATGAGCAGTTCTTC. Its protein is CASSEYAPLRGNEQFF.

The rearrangement links TRBV7-9 to TRBJ1-5, with 8 nucleotides matching TRBD1. This CDR3 spans 15 amino acids. V dropped 5 bases and J dropped 0; count of bases not matched to a gene: 3. The germline CDR1 and CDR2 sequences are SEHNR and FQNEAQ (reference sequence). The CDR3: CASSLTGDSNQPQHF. As DNA, the CDR3 is TGTGCCAGCAGCCTGACAGGGGATAGCAATCAGCCCCAGCATTTT.

A few counts support this clonotype. The rearrangement links TRBV6-2 or TRBV6-3 to TRBJ2-7, with D perhaps TRBD1 or TRBD2 (6 bases each). In germline, CDR1 is MNHEY, CDR2 SVGEGT. The CDR3 runs 15 residues. Between the trimmed V and J ends, which lost 10 bases and 3 bases, there was a span of 22 bases. CDR3 in DNA: TGTGCCACCGGCGCGTGGGGGGCTGGCAACTACGAGCAGTACTTC. It is translated as CATGAWGAGNYEQYF.

This chain links TRBV9 with TRBJ2-1; weak D call: TRBD2 (5 bases). Germline V gene data show CDR1 as SGDLS and CDR2 as YYNGEE. The V and J ends lost 4 bases and 5 bases respectively, with 16 bases between them. The CDR3 runs 15 residues. CDR3 in amino acids: CASSQNTDFNNEQFF. CDR3 sequence (DNA): TGTGCCAGCAGCCAGAACACGGACTTCAACAATGAGCAGTTCTTC.

This clonotype was seen a few times. The gene calls are TRBV29-1 and TRBJ1-2; D possibly corresponds to TRBD1 (5 bases). The V end lost 6 bases, the J end lost 5 bases, and 13 bases lay between the germline ends. CDR1 and CDR2 from the germline V gene are SQVTM and ANQGSEA. The CDR3 covers 12 residues. The DNA of the CDR3 is TGCAGCGTCGCGACAGTTTTGTATGGCTACACCTTC. Translating it yields CSVATVLYGYTF.

The CDR3 bases are TGTGCCAGCAGCCTGGGACTAGCGGGGGTAACCTACGAGCAGTACTTC. Protein product: CASSLGLAGVTYEQYF. The chain links TRBV7-6 to TRBJ2-7; the match to TRBD2 covers 14 bases. V lost 5 bases, J lost 2 bases, and 5 bases stayed unmatched. This CDR3 spans 16 amino acids. CDR1 and CDR2 (germline): SGHVS, FNYEAQ. Full variable domain (missing parts from reference TRBV7-6 and TRBJ2-7): GAGVSQSPRYKVTKRGQDVALRCDPISGHVSLYWYRQALGQGPEFLTYFNYEAQQDKSGLPNDRFSAERPEGSISTLTIQRTEQRDSAMYRCASSLGLAGVTYEQYFGPGTRLTVT.

This chain connects TRBV7-8 to TRBJ1-1; D gene unclear. This CDR3 region has 16 residues. Germline CDR1 is SGHVS and CDR2 is FQNEAQ. Between the trimmed V and J ends, which lost 5 bases and 4 bases, there was a span of 20 bases. The CDR3 nucleotides are TGTGCCAGCAGCCCCCAATTCGTGGGTTACGGCACTGAAGCTTTCTTT. It translates to CASSPQFVGYGTEAFF. Full variable domain (remainder filled in from reference TRBV7-8 and TRBJ1-1): GAGVSQSPRYKVAKRGQDVALRCDPISGHVSLFWYQQALGQGPEFLTYFQNEAQLDKSGLPSDRFFAERPEGSVSTLKIQRTQQEDSAVYLCASSPQFVGYGTEAFFGQGTRLTVV.

This clonotype was seen more than once but under ten times. The V gene is TRBV28, the J gene TRBJ2-7, with TRBD1 matching 7 bases. Per germline, CDR1 MDHEN and CDR2 SYDVKM. This CDR3 region has 13 residues. With V trimmed by 2 bases and J by 6 bases, 4 bases remained unmatched. The CDR3 DNA is TGTGCCAGCAGTTTAACAGGGGTTTTCGAGCAGTACGTC. Its protein is CASSLTGVFEQYV.

This clonotype was counted between two and nine times. The gene calls are TRBV6-5 and TRBJ1-1; 7 bases are shared with TRBD1. The V segment lost 5 bases and the J segment 1 base; nucleotides outside the gene matches: 7. Per the germline V gene, CDR1 is MNHEY and CDR2 is SVGAGI. CDR3 length: 15 residues. CDR3 loop: CASSLTTGRNTEAFF. The CDR3 DNA reads TGTGCCAGCAGTCTAACGACAGGGAGGAACACTGAAGCTTTCTTT.

V is TRBV11-3 and J is TRBJ2-1; TRBD2 aligns across 12 bases. The CDR3 contains 14 residues. V lost 5 bases and J lost 12; bases outside the gene matches: 8. Germline CDR1 reads SGHNT; CDR2 reads YENEEA. In DNA form, the CDR3 reads TGTGCCAGCAGCCCGCGACTAGCGGGGGCGCGGCAGTTCTTC. Amino acids: CASSPRLAGARQFF.

The chain uses TRBV4-1 and TRBJ1-1; D not certain. This CDR3 is built from 15 residues. The germline V and J ends were trimmed by 0 bases and 6 bases, with 14 bases remaining between them. The germline gives CDR1 MGHRA, CDR2 YSYEKL. CDR3 bases: TGCGCCAGCAGCCAAGATCCCTTCGACGCCCCTGAAGCTTTCTTT. Its translation: CASSQDPFDAPEAFF.

Many counts were recorded for this clonotype. The genes are TRBV28 and TRBJ1-5, with 7 nucleotides matching TRBD1. The CDR3 runs to 16 residues. The V and J ends lost 4 bases and 0 bases, in that order; junction bases with no gene match: 6. Germline values: CDR1 MDHEN, CDR2 SYDVKM. This chain's CDR3 is CASSSLRQGSNQPQHF. The DNA for the CDR3 is TGTGCCAGCAGTTCCCTCCGACAGGGTAGCAATCAGCCCCAGCATTTT.